One sample yielded the 21 T cell receptor beta chains listed below, sequenced in a study of T-cell reconstitution after alpha-beta-depleted transplantation in children. Molecular barcoding with unique molecular identifiers was used for the TCRbeta library. TCRdb reanalysed the PCR reads using MiXCR and keeps one entry per CDR3 protein. The sample has 500,000 to 750,000 distinct CDR3 sequences, over 10% seen once. The material was PBMCs, mostly from graft donor cells, obtained 360 days after TCRalphabeta/CD19-depleted stem cell transplant. The receptors come from a male patient younger than 18 who had a stem cell transplant for acute myeloid leukemia, so the T cells may come from the graft donor.

This clonotype was detected many times. The chain has TRBV6-5 and TRBJ2-1; D gene unclear. The ends were cut back, 4 bases at V and 8 bases at J, with 9 bases in the middle. Per germline, CDR1 MNHEY and CDR2 SVGAGI. The CDR3 spans 12 residues. The CDR3 DNA follows: TGTGCCAGCAGTTCAACCGACGATGAGCAGTTCTTC. Its protein is CASSSTDDEQFF.

This clonotype was picked up a small number of times. J is TRBJ2-5 and V is TRBV6-2 or TRBV6-3; no definite D call. The CDR3 covers 12 residues. Trimming took 5 bases from V and 5 from J, leaving 9 bases between them. CDR1 is MNHEY, CDR2 SVGEGT, per germline. This CDR3 is CASSVTLETQYF. CDR3 in DNA: TGTGCCAGCAGTGTTACGCTGGAGACCCAGTACTTC.

This clonotype has only a few counts. J is TRBJ2-1 and V is TRBV7-6, with 14 bases identical to TRBD2. CDR3 size: 16 residues. Germline V CDR1 and CDR2: SGHVS, FNYEAQ. Losses at the gene ends were 4 bases for V and 7 bases for J; bases not matched to a gene: 6. The CDR3 sequence is CASSSTSGRAGNEQFF. In DNA, the CDR3 is TGTGCCAGCAGCTCGACTAGCGGGAGGGCCGGTAATGAGCAGTTCTTC.

This clonotype was detected many times. V is TRBV4-3 and J is TRBJ2-2; a weak D match, TRBD1 (5 bases). The CDR3 is 18 residues long. Between the trimmed V and J ends, which lost 1 base and 3 bases, there was a span of 18 bases. The germline gives CDR1 LGHNA, CDR2 YSLEER. Written as DNA, the CDR3 is TGCGCCAGCAGCCAAGTTGGTATAGGGGCAGGTTACACCGGGGAGCTGTTTTTT. Amino acids: CASSQVGIGAGYTGELFF.

The table lists this clonotype with a few counts. The chain carries TRBV4-3 and TRBJ1-3, with D hard to call. Germline CDR1 LGHNA, CDR2 YSLEER. This CDR3 has 14 amino acids. The ends were cut back, 0 bases at V and 5 bases at J, with 8 bases in the middle. CDR3 in DNA: TGCGCCAGCAGCCAAGATCTGGTACGAAACACCATATATTTT. It codes for CASSQDLVRNTIYF.

The chain is built from TRBV7-2 and TRBJ2-7, with TRBD1 identical over 11 bases. Trimming took 5 bases from V and 4 from J; bases not matched to a gene: 4. The CDR3 is made up of 14 amino acids. Germline lookup yields CDR1 SGHTA and CDR2 FQGNSA. CDR3 region: CASSRDRGFYEQYF. The CDR3 DNA is TGTGCCAGCAGCCGGGACAGGGGGTTTTACGAGCAGTACTTC.

This clonotype was found a few times. The V and J genes are TRBV12-3 or TRBV12-4 and TRBJ2-7; D is ambiguous. The CDR3 totals 14 residues. V was clipped by 6 bases and J by 4 bases, with 16 bases between them. CDR3 bases: TGTGCCAGCAGCCTGGGTGAGGTGGTTTACGAGCAGTACTTC. Protein product: CASSLGEVVYEQYF.

This clonotype was recorded many times. The V and J genes are TRBV29-1 and TRBJ2-3; TRBD1 matches 7 bases. Germline V gene data show CDR1 as SQVTM and CDR2 as ANQGSEA. The CDR3 covers 14 residues. V gave up 6 bases and J gave up 10 bases; unmatched junction bases: 16. This chain's CDR3 is CSVWTGNLKSPQYF. The CDR3 nucleotides read TGCAGCGTCTGGACAGGCAACTTAAAATCCCCGCAGTATTTT.

This clonotype appeared a single time. This chain joins TRBV12-3 or TRBV12-4 and TRBJ1-6; 7 bases match TRBD1. V lost 8 bases and J lost 7; bases outside the gene matches: 8. The CDR3 sequence is 14 residues long. CDR3 sequence: CASRGAGGNSPLHF. In DNA form, the CDR3 reads TGTGCCAGCCGGGGGGCAGGGGGAAATTCACCCCTCCACTTT.

This clonotype was counted only a few times. The J gene is TRBJ2-2, the V gene TRBV10-3; 8 bases align to TRBD2. The V and J ends lost 4 bases and 0 bases, in that order; junction bases with no gene match: 7. The CDR3 runs 17 residues. CDR1 and CDR2 from the germline V gene are ENHRY and SYGVKD. CDR3 sequence reads: CAISVSVAGSNTGELFF. The CDR3 DNA reads as TGTGCCATCAGTGTTTCGGTAGCGGGATCGAACACCGGGGAGCTGTTTTTT.

This clonotype was seen only a few times. CDR3: CSAKVGGETQYF. The CDR3 DNA reads as TGCAGTGCTAAGGTTGGGGGGGAGACCCAGTACTTC. The J gene is TRBJ2-5, the V gene TRBV20-1, with D tentatively TRBD2 (6 bases). Looked up from germline, CDR1 is DFQATT and CDR2 is SNEGSKA (reference sequence). V shed 4 bases and J shed 5 bases, with 11 bases lying between them. This CDR3 has 12 amino acids.

The chain combines TRBV24-1 with TRBJ2-1; maybe TRBD2 (6 bases). Germline CDR1 and CDR2: KGHDR and SFDVKD. The CDR3 is 15 residues long. The germline V and J ends were trimmed by 5 bases and 2 bases, with 12 bases remaining between them. CDR3 residues: CATSVGTSTYNEQFF. In DNA, the CDR3 is TGTGCCACCAGTGTCGGGACTTCCACCTACAATGAGCAGTTCTTC.

The chain is built from TRBV27 and TRBJ2-1, with D unresolved. CDR1 is MNHEY, CDR2 SMNVEV, per germline (reference sequence). The V end was cut by 4 bases, the J end by 0 bases, with 10 bases between. This CDR3 spans 15 amino acids. The CDR3, as DNA: TGTGCCAGCAGTTCCCCCCCTATCTCCTACAATGAGCAGTTCTTC. Amino acid sequence: CASSSPPISYNEQFF.

The chain links TRBV11-3 to TRBJ2-1; 11 nucleotides align to TRBD2. The CDR3 covers 17 residues. V lost 4 bases and J lost 6; bases outside the gene matches: 11. Germline-derived CDR1 and CDR2 are SGHNT and YENEEA. This chain's CDR3 is CASSSTKLAGASNEQFF. The DNA of the CDR3 is TGTGCCAGCAGCTCTACCAAACTAGCGGGAGCGTCCAATGAGCAGTTCTTC.

This clonotype was picked up a small number of times. The chain joins TRBV28 to TRBJ1-5; D is unclear. This CDR3 contains 14 residues. Germline V gives CDR1 MDHEN, CDR2 SYDVKM. The V end lost 3 bases, the J end lost 9 bases, and 15 bases lay between the germline ends. The CDR3 loop is CASSFRPQRTPQHF. For the CDR3, the DNA is TGTGCCAGCAGTTTTAGGCCCCAAAGAACGCCCCAGCATTTT.

The V and J genes are TRBV20-1 and TRBJ2-7, with D unclear. Trimming stripped 6 bases from V and 0 bases from J, with 12 bases between. The CDR3 sequence is 13 residues long. CDR1 and CDR2 (germline): DFQATT, SNEGSKA (reference sequence). The CDR3, as DNA: TGCAGTGCGAATGGCAGTTTCTCCTACGAGCAGTACTTC. This codes for CSANGSFSYEQYF.

This clonotype came up many times. The rearrangement links TRBV4-1 to TRBJ2-1, with unresolved D. Germline V lookup: CDR1 MGHRA, CDR2 YSYEKL. V was shortened by 1 base and J by 8 bases, with 6 bases between the two germline ends. The CDR3 consists of 12 residues. The CDR3 sequence: CASSQVWDEQFF. The CDR3 nucleotides read TGCGCCAGCAGCCAAGTCTGGGATGAGCAGTTCTTC.

The table lists this clonotype with many counts. The chain combines TRBV27 with TRBJ2-1, with 12 bases aligning to TRBD2. V trimming: 3 bases; J trimming: 0 bases; junction bases outside the gene matches: 9. This CDR3 is 19 amino acids long. Germline CDR1 reads MNHEY; CDR2 reads SMNVEV (reference sequence). The DNA of the CDR3 is TGTGCCAGCAGTTTCGGGGGACTAGCGGGTTGGAGCTCCTACAATGAGCAGTTCTTC. Translating it yields CASSFGGLAGWSSYNEQFF.

This clonotype was recorded many times. This chain connects TRBV3-1 to TRBJ2-4; TRBD1 aligns across 8 bases. V gave up 4 bases and J gave up 9 bases; unmatched junction bases: 5. CDR3 length: 13 residues. In germline, CDR1 is LGHDT, CDR2 YNNKEL (reference sequence). The CDR3 loop reads CASSRDRGSIQYF. CDR3 bases: TGTGCCAGCAGCCGTGACAGGGGAAGCATTCAGTACTTC.

The sample holds many counts of this clonotype. This chain uses TRBV7-8 with TRBJ2-7, with 7 positions matching TRBD2. CDR3 length: 15 amino acids. Losses at the gene ends were 5 bases for V and 5 bases for J; bases not matched to a gene: 12. CDR1 is SGHVS, CDR2 FQNEAQ, per germline. CDR3 coding DNA: TGTGCCAGCAGCCTCCCCTCGGGCGGGAGTAACGAGCAGTACTTC. Residues: CASSLPSGGSNEQYF.

This clonotype has just a few counts. The rearrangement uses TRBV29-1 and TRBJ2-7; the match to TRBD2 covers 8 bases. Germline V lookup: CDR1 SQVTM, CDR2 ANQGSEA. The CDR3 length is 14 residues. Trimming cost V 4 bases and J 2 bases; bases outside gene matches: 7. DNA for the CDR3: TGCAGCGTTGTAATAAGCGGGAGTACCTACGAGCAGTACTTC. Translated, it gives CSVVISGSTYEQYF.